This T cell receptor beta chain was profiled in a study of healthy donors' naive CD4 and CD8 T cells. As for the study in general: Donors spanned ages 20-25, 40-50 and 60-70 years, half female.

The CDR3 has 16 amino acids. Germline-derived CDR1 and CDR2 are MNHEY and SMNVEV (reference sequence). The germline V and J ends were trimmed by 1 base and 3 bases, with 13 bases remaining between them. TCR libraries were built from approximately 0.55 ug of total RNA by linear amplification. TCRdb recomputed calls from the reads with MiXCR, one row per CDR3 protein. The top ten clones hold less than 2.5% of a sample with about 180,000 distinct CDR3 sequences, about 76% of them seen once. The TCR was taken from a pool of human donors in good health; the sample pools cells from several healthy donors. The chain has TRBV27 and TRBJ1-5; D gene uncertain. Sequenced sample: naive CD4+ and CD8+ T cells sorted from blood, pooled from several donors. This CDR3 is CASSLFGSFSNQPQHF. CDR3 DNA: TGTGCCAGCAGTTTATTCGGCAGCTTCTCCAATCAGCCCCAGCATTTT.